These 29 T cell receptor beta chains came from one sample sequenced in a study of T cells in women clearing cervical HPV infection. The method was immunoSEQ multiplex PCR; TCRdb's version includes in-frame clones alone and lacks a portion of them. Its table lists about 32,000 clones. Specimen: blood buffy coat. The origin of the receptors is a woman aged 18 to 75 with a cervical HPV16 infection that either progressed to CIN3+ or cleared (not recorded which).

On this clone: Read sequence stops 3 residues before the CDR3 end, and the germline J gene provides the missing end. V and J are TRBV5-1 and TRBJ1-2; 7 bases are a match to TRBD1. Per germline, CDR1 SGHRS and CDR2 YFSETQ. The ends lost 4 bases at V and 2 bases at J; junction bases unmatched: 5. The CDR3 totals 14 residues. The CDR3 bases that were read are TGCGCCAGCAGCCTAAGGGGGCTCAACTATGGC. Translated, it gives CASSLRGLNYG. Given in full, the CDR3 is CASSLRGLNYGYTF.

In regard to this clone: The read halts 3 residues ahead of the CDR3 end, with the missing end drawn from the germline J gene. This chain links TRBV19 with TRBJ1-2; maybe TRBD1 (6 bases). Germline V lookup: CDR1 LNHDA, CDR2 SQIVND (reference sequence). The CDR3 consists of 12 residues. Between the trimmed V and J ends, which lost 4 bases and 7 bases, there was a span of 10 bases. CDR3 DNA (partial): TGTGCCAGTAGTACGCAGGGGTCTGGC. Encoded protein: CASSTQGSG. The full CDR3 protein is CASSTQGSGYTF.

Details on this clone: The CDR3 goes on 3 residues after the read ends, and that part is filled in from the germline J gene. The rearrangement links TRBV2 to TRBJ1-2, with 9 positions matching TRBD1. After removal of 6 bases from V and 4 bases from J, the junction contained 18 bases not matched to a gene. This CDR3 region has 18 residues. Germline V lookup: CDR1 SNHLY, CDR2 FYNNEI. CDR3 sequence reads: CASSPAGTGPSPSYGYTF. The DNA read from the CDR3 is TGTGCCAGCAGCCCTGCCGGGACAGGGCCCTCCCCTAGCTATGGC.

With respect to this clone: The DNA ends 3 residues before the CDR3 does, and the rest of the CDR3 is filled in from the germline J gene. The genes are TRBV12-3 or TRBV12-4 and TRBJ2-5, with 7 nucleotides matching TRBD1. With V trimmed by 6 bases and J by 2 bases, 12 bases remained unmatched. The CDR3 spans 16 residues. The CDR3 bases that were read are TGTGCCAGCAGGCTCCTTCCTAGCAGGGGGCAAGAGACC. It translates to CASRLLPSRGQET. From start to end, the CDR3 is CASRLLPSRGQETQYF.

Notes on this clone: The read stops 3 residues short of the end of the CDR3; the missing end is completed from the germline J gene. This chain connects TRBV20-1 to TRBJ1-2; TRBD1 matches at 7 bases. Germline CDR1 and CDR2: DFQATT and SNEGSKA (reference sequence). The CDR3 spans 16 residues. V lost 1 base and J lost 1; bases outside the gene matches: 9. CDR3: CSARARTGRLNYGYTF. The CDR3 DNA, read in part, is TGCAGTGCTAGAGCACGGACAGGACGCCTTAACTATGGC.

A word on this clone: The CDR3 extends 3 residues past the end of the read, so its final part is completed from the germline J gene. The V gene is TRBV7-9, the J gene TRBJ1-2; D is perhaps TRBD1 (6 bases). Trimming stripped 4 bases from V and 4 bases from J, with 13 bases between. Germline lookup yields CDR1 SEHNR and CDR2 FQNEAQ (reference sequence). This CDR3 has 14 residues. This CDR3 reads CASSSWTEAYGYTF. The CDR3 bases that were read are TGTGCCAGCAGCTCCTGGACAGAGGCCTATGGC.

Note on this clone: The sequence runs out 3 residues before the end of the CDR3; the remainder is reconstructed from the germline J gene. The chain has TRBV10-3 and TRBJ2-7; D is possibly TRBD2 (6 bases). CDR3 size: 13 residues. Trimming shortened V by 0 bases and J by 5 bases, and 8 bases separated the two germline ends. Germline V gene lookup returns CDR1 ENHRY and CDR2 SYGVKD. CDR3 sequence: CAISESRGNEQYF. The covered CDR3 bases are TGTGCCATCAGTGAGTCGCGGGGTAACGAG.

On this clone: The CDR3 end falls 3 residues outside the read, so it is completed with the germline J gene. The J gene is TRBJ2-5, the V gene TRBV5-1; weak D call: TRBD2 (6 bases). The CDR3 extends over 13 amino acids. CDR1 is SGHRS, CDR2 YFSETQ, per germline. Between the trimmed V and J ends, which lost 7 bases and 4 bases, there was a span of 14 bases. The sequenced CDR3 bases are TGCGCCAGCCTCGGAGGGCTTGGAGAGACC. It is translated as CASLGGLGET. The CDR3 in full is CASLGGLGETQYF.

A word on this clone: The read gets to within 3 residues of the CDR3 end, and the germline J gene fills in the rest. V gene TRBV18 combines with J gene TRBJ2-1; 9 bases map to TRBD1. Germline CDR1 is KGHSH and CDR2 is LQKENI. The CDR3 totals 15 residues. The J segment lost 7 bases and the V segment lost 5 bases, leaving 9 bases of the junction unmatched. The CDR3: CASSGPGQGWNEQFF. Incomplete CDR3 DNA: TGTGCCAGCTCAGGACCGGGACAGGGTTGGAATGAG.

The part of the CDR3 DNA that was read is TGCAGTGCTAGAGATCCAGGGGAGGCTTCACCC. Protein: CSARDPGEASP. The CDR3, in full, reads CSARDPGEASPLHF. The chain recombines TRBV20-1 with TRBJ1-6, with D possibly matching TRBD1 (6 bases). The CDR3 extends 3 residues past the end of the read, so its final part is completed from the germline J gene. Germline lookup yields CDR1 DFQATT and CDR2 SNEGSKA (reference sequence). Trimming cost V 0 bases and J 9 bases, with 12 bases left between them. The CDR3 extends over 14 amino acids.

Points on this clone: Read data end 3 residues before the CDR3 end; the end is taken from the germline J gene. This chain connects TRBV5-1 to TRBJ1-1; a weak D match, TRBD1 (6 bases). The CDR3 runs to 14 residues. V was trimmed by 0 bases and J by 5 bases, leaving 11 bases between them. Germline lookup yields CDR1 SGHRS and CDR2 YFSETQ. This chain's CDR3 is CASSLVAGETEAFF. Incomplete CDR3 DNA: TGCGCCAGCAGCTTGGTAGCAGGGGAGACTGAA.

The CDR3 sequence: CASSSRLAGERDTQYF. Partial CDR3 DNA: TGTGCCAGCAGTTCCCGACTAGCGGGGGAGCGGGATACG. The chain has TRBV25-1 and TRBJ2-3; 12 positions agree with TRBD2. The read halts 3 residues ahead of the CDR3 end, with the missing end drawn from the germline J gene. CDR3 length: 16 residues. The V gene end was trimmed by 5 bases and the J gene end by 6 bases; junction bases not matched to a gene: 9. Per the germline V gene, CDR1 is MGHDK and CDR2 is SYGVNS. Using reference TRBV25-1 and TRBJ2-3 for the parts outside the CDR3, the full variable domain is EADIYQTPRYLVIGTGKKITLECSQTMGHDKMYWYQQDPGMELHLIHYSYGVNSTEKGDLSSESTVSRIRTEHFPLTLESARPSHTSQYLCASSSRLAGERDTQYFGPGTRLTVL.

The sequenced CDR3 bases are TGCGCCAGCTTCTTCATAGCGGGGGTGGGCACAGATACG. Translating it yields CASFFIAGVGTDT. The whole CDR3 sequence is CASFFIAGVGTDTQYF. The rearrangement links TRBV4-1 to TRBJ2-3, with 9 bases fitting TRBD2. The read halts 3 residues ahead of the CDR3 end, with the missing end drawn from the germline J gene. Germline values: CDR1 MGHRA, CDR2 YSYEKL. V lost 8 bases, J lost 1 base, and 10 bases stayed unmatched. CDR3 length: 16 residues.

Regarding this clone: The read finishes 3 residues shy of the CDR3 end, and the germline J gene is used to complete it. This rearrangement joins TRBV11-2 to TRBJ1-1; 7 nucleotides line up with TRBD1. The CDR3 covers 13 residues. Germline V gene data show CDR1 as SGHAT and CDR2 as FQNNGV. Losses at the gene ends were 5 bases for V and 4 bases for J; bases not matched to a gene: 4. The covered CDR3 bases are TGTGCCAGCAGCATAGGGGGCGGCACTGAA. Its translation is CASSIGGGTE. The CDR3 as a whole reads CASSIGGGTEAFF.

Remarks on this clone: Read coverage stops 3 residues before the CDR3 terminus; the germline J gene supplies the remainder. The rearrangement joins TRBV28 to TRBJ2-5, with D perhaps TRBD1 (5 bases). Per the germline V gene, CDR1 is MDHEN and CDR2 is SYDVKM. V dropped 5 bases and J dropped 3 bases, with 13 bases sitting between them. This CDR3 is 14 amino acids long. The CDR3 here is CASSPRQRKETQYF. CDR3 DNA (partial): TGTGCCAGCAGTCCCAGACAGAGAAAAGAGACC.

Regarding this clone: The CDR3 is cut off 3 residues early in the read; its end comes from the germline J gene. This sequence joins TRBV5-5 and TRBJ2-1, with a tentative D call TRBD2 (6 bases). CDR1 and CDR2 from the germline V gene are SGHKS and YYEKEE (reference sequence). The CDR3 totals 14 residues. Between the trimmed V and J ends, which lost 3 bases and 3 bases, there was a span of 10 bases. The CDR3 sequence: CASSYGSGYNEQFF. The sequenced CDR3 bases are TGTGCCAGCAGCTATGGTAGCGGCTACAATGAG.

Notes on this clone: The read ends 3 residues shy of where the CDR3 ends; the end is completed using the germline J gene. J is TRBJ2-2 and V is TRBV29-1; 7 bases match TRBD1. After removal of 5 bases from V and 3 bases from J, the junction contained 3 bases not matched to a gene. The CDR3 sequence is 13 residues long. Looked up from germline, CDR1 is SQVTM and CDR2 is ANQGSEA. The CDR3 is CSVRQGDTGELFF. The CDR3 DNA, read in part, is TGCAGCGTTCGGCAGGGGGACACCGGGGAG.

A remark on this clone: The read comes to an end 3 residues before the CDR3 does, leaving the germline J gene to fill in the end. V usage is TRBV6-1 and J usage is TRBJ1-1; 7 nucleotides match TRBD1. Trimming removed 0 bases from V and 6 bases from J; junction bases left unmatched: 10. The CDR3 runs 16 residues. In germline, CDR1 is MNHNS, CDR2 SASEGT. Partial CDR3 DNA: TGTGCCAGCAGTGAAGCCCGGGACAGTCGAGGGGCTGAA. Amino acid sequence: CASSEARDSRGAE. The complete CDR3 reads CASSEARDSRGAEAFF.

On this clone: Its ends do not fully match the called genes, so a read error is possible. The read ends 3 residues before the CDR3 terminus; that terminus is restored from the germline J gene. This chain links TRBV12-3 or TRBV12-4 with TRBJ2-7, with a weak D call TRBD1 (5 bases). The CDR3 is 13 amino acids. CDR3 bases read: TGTGCCAGCAGCTTAGCAGGGTATTACGAG. Protein: CASSLAGYYE. The entire CDR3 is CASSLAGYYEQYF.

Notes on this clone: The CDR3 is cut off 3 residues early in the read; its end comes from the germline J gene. The chain employs TRBV5-4 and TRBJ1-1; 8 positions agree with TRBD1. The V gene's germline CDR1 is SGHNT and CDR2 YYREEE (reference sequence). Trimming removed 7 bases from V and 5 bases from J; junction bases left unmatched: 7. The CDR3 spans 13 residues. The CDR3 DNA, read in part, is TGTGCCAGCGAGGCAGGGGGCGGGACTGAA. Translating gives CASEAGGGTE. The CDR3 in full is CASEAGGGTEAFF. The whole variable domain, remainder taken from reference TRBV5-4 and TRBJ1-1, is ETGVTQSPTHLIKTRGQQVTLRCSSQSGHNTVSWYQQALGQGPQFIFQYYREEENGRGNFPPRFSGLQFPNYSSELNVNALELDDSALYLCASEAGGGTEAFFGQGTRLTVV.

For this clone: Sequencing ends 3 residues short of the CDR3 end; the germline J gene provides the rest. The chain uses TRBV29-1 and TRBJ2-7; possibly TRBD1 for D (6 bases). The CDR3 is made up of 11 amino acids. Germline values: CDR1 SQVTM, CDR2 ANQGSEA. The V and J ends lost 6 bases and 6 bases respectively, with 12 bases between them. The sequenced CDR3 bases are TGCAGCGTCCTACAGGGTCCCGAG. Translated, it gives CSVLQGPE. The whole CDR3 region reads CSVLQGPEQYF.

As regards this clone: The read ends 3 residues before the CDR3 terminus; that terminus is restored from the germline J gene. The chain recombines TRBV19 with TRBJ2-2, with a possible D match to TRBD2 (6 bases). The CDR3 has 15 amino acids. From germline, CDR1 is LNHDA and CDR2 SQIVND (reference sequence). Trimming cost V 1 base and J 3 bases, with 9 bases left between them. CDR3 bases read: TGTGCCAGTAGTATAGGGGCGGGGTACACCGGGGAG. It encodes CASSIGAGYTGE. The full CDR3 protein reads CASSIGAGYTGELFF.

With regard to this clone: The sequenced fragment ends 3 residues before the CDR3 boundary, so the rest is inferred from the germline J gene. This sequence joins TRBV2 and TRBJ1-1; perhaps TRBD1 as D (5 bases). CDR3 size: 13 residues. Per the germline V gene, CDR1 is SNHLY and CDR2 is FYNNEI. Trimming left V 6 bases short and J 4 bases short, with 12 bases between. The CDR3 region is CASSGYRGTEAFF. The sequenced CDR3 bases are TGTGCCAGCAGCGGATATAGGGGCACTGAA.

Points on this clone: The read terminates 3 residues before the CDR3 end, so the remaining end is supplied by the germline J gene. The chain recombines TRBV27 with TRBJ2-7; D tentatively reads TRBD1 or TRBD2 (6 bases each). Germline V gene lookup returns CDR1 MNHEY and CDR2 SMNVEV (reference sequence). The CDR3 spans 16 residues. Trimming pared 0 bases from V and 1 base from J, leaving 13 bases between. The CDR3 bases that were read are TGTGCCAGCAGTTTATCACGGCAGGGGAGGTCCTACGAG. This encodes CASSLSRQGRSYE. The entire CDR3 sequence reads CASSLSRQGRSYEQYF.

A remark on this clone: Read sequence stops 3 residues before the CDR3 end, and the germline J gene provides the missing end. The rearrangement uses TRBV2 and TRBJ1-5, with a possible D match to TRBD1 (5 bases). Germline V gene sequence: CDR1 SNHLY, CDR2 FYNNEI. This CDR3 contains 14 residues. The germline V and J ends were trimmed by 10 bases and 4 bases, with 17 bases remaining between them. The CDR3 region is CATRPDSLNQPQHF. CDR3 bases read: TGTGCCACTCGGCCAGACAGTCTAAATCAGCCC.

Of note for this clone: Read data end 3 residues before the CDR3 end; the end is taken from the germline J gene. The chain couples TRBV10-3 to TRBJ2-3; 15 bases are shared with TRBD2. Germline CDR1 reads ENHRY; CDR2 reads SYGVKD. V shed 6 bases and J 6 bases; nucleotides not matched to a gene: 4. This CDR3 has 15 amino acids. Partial CDR3 DNA: TGTGCCATCAGCAGGACTAGCGGGGGGGGTGATACG. Translating it yields CAISRTSGGGDT. The complete CDR3 protein is CAISRTSGGGDTQYF.

Remarks on this clone: Coverage ceases 3 residues before the CDR3 finishes, and the germline J gene fills in the end. The gene calls are TRBV5-6 and TRBJ2-2; D may correspond to TRBD1 or TRBD2 (5 bases each). The CDR3 extends over 14 amino acids. The germline gives CDR1 SGHDT, CDR2 YYEEEE. Trimming removed 7 bases at V and 4 bases at J, with 14 bases between. The CDR3 protein is CASLEGPVTGELFF. The CDR3 DNA, read in part, is TGTGCCAGCCTTGAGGGGCCGGTCACCGGGGAG.

Comment on this clone: Read coverage stops 3 residues before the CDR3 terminus; the germline J gene supplies the remainder. The rearrangement uses TRBV7-8 and TRBJ1-1, with 7 bases fitting TRBD1. Trimming took 5 bases from V and 5 from J; bases not matched to a gene: 8. The germline gives CDR1 SGHVS, CDR2 FQNEAQ. The CDR3 contains 14 residues. CDR3 protein: CASSLRDSATEAFF. The CDR3 DNA, read in part, is TGTGCCAGCAGCCTCCGGGACAGCGCGACTGAA.

In the case of this clone: The observed sequence ends 3 residues before the CDR3 terminus, with the missing tail filled in from the germline J gene. The V gene is TRBV7-6, the J gene TRBJ1-2, with no clear D. V was clipped by 2 bases and J by 4 bases, with 8 bases between them. Germline V gene data show CDR1 as SGHVS and CDR2 as FNYEAQ. The CDR3 has 13 amino acids. The CDR3 bases that were read are TGTGCCAGCAGCTTAAATAAGGCCTATGGC. Translated, it gives CASSLNKAYG. The CDR3 in its entirety is CASSLNKAYGYTF.